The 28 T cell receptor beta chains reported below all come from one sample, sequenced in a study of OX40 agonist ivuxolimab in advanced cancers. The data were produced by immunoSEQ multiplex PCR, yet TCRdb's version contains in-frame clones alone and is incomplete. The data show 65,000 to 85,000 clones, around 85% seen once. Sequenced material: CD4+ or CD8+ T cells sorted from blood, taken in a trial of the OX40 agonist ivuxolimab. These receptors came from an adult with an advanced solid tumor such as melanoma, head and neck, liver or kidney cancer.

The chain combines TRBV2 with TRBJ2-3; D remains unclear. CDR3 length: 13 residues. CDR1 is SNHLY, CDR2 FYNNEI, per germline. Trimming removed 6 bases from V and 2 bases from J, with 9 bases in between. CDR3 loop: CASRFQITDTQYF. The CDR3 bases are TGTGCCAGCAGGTTTCAAATCACAGATACGCAGTATTTT. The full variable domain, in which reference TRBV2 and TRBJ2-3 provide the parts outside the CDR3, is EPEVTQTPSHQVTQMGQEVILRCVPISNHLYFYWYRQILGQKVEFLVSFYNNEISEKSEIFDDQFSVERPDGSNFTLKIRSTKLEDSAMYFCASRFQITDTQYFGPGTRLTVL.

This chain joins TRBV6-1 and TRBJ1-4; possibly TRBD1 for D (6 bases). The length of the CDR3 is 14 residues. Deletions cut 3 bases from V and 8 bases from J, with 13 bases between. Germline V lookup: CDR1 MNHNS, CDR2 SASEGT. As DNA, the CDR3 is TGTGCCAGCAGTGAGCCTGGGGGCGGAGAAAAACTGTTTTTT. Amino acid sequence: CASSEPGGGEKLFF.

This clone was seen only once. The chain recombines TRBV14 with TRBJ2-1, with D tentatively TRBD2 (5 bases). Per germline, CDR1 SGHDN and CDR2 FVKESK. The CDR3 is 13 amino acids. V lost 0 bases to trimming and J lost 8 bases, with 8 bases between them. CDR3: CASSQDRGHEQFF. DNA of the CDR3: TGTGCCAGCAGCCAAGATAGAGGGCATGAGCAGTTCTTC. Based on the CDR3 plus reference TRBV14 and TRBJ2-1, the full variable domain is EAGVTQFPSHSVIEKGQTVTLRCDPISGHDNLYWYRRVMGKEIKFLLHFVKESKQDESGMPNNRFLAERTGGTYSTLKVQPAELEDSGVYFCASSQDRGHEQFFGPGTRLTVL.

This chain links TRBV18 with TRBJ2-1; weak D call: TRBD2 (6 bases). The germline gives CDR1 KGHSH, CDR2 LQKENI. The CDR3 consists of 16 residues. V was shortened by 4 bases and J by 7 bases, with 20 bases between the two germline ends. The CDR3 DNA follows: TGTGCCAGCTCACTCCAGCGGGTCCGCTTAGAGAATGAGCAGTTCTTC. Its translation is CASSLQRVRLENEQFF.

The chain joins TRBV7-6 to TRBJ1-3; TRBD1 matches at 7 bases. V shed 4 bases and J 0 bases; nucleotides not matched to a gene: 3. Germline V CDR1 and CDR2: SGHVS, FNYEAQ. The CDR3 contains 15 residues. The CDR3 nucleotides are TGTGCCAGCAGCTCGGGACAGTTCTCTGGAAACACCATATATTTT. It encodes CASSSGQFSGNTIYF.

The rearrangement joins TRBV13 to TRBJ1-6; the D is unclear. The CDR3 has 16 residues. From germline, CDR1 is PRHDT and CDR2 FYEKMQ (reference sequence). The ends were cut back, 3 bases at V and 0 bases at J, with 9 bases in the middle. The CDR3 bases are TGTGCCAGCAGCTTTTTCCGTAGCTCCTATAATTCACCCCTCCACTTT. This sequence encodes CASSFFRSSYNSPLHF.

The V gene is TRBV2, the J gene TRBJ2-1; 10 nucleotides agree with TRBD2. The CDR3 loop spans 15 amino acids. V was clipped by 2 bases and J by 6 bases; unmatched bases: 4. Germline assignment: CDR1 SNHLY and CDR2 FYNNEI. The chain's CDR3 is CASSEQRGGLNEQFF. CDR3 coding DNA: TGTGCCAGCAGTGAACAGCGGGGGGGCCTCAATGAGCAGTTCTTC.

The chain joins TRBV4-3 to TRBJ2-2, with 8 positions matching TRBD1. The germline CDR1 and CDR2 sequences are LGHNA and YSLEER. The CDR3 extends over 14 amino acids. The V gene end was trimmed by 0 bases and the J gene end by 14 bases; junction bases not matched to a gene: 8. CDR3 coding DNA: TGCGCCAGCAGCCAAGATCCCCAGGACAGGGCTCTGTTTTTT. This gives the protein CASSQDPQDRALFF.

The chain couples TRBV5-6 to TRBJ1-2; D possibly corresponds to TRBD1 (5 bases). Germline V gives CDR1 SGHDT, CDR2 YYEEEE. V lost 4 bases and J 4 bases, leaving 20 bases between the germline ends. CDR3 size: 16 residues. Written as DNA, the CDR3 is TGTGCCAGCAGCAACCCCGGACATTCGAGTATCTATGGCTACACCTTC. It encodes CASSNPGHSSIYGYTF. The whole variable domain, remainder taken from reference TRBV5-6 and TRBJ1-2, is DAGVTQSPTHLIKTRGQQVTLRCSPKSGHDTVSWYQQALGQGPQFIFQYYEEEERQRGNFPDRFSGHQFPNYSSELNVNALLLGDSALYLCASSNPGHSSIYGYTFGSGTRLTVV.

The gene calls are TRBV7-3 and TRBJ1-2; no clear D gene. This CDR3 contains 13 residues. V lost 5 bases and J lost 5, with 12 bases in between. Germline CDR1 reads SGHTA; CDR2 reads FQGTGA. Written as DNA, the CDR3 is TGTGCCAGCAGCGCCCCAGGAGAGTATGGCTACACCTTC. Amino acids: CASSAPGEYGYTF. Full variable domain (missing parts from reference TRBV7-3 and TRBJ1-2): GAGVSQTPSNKVTEKGKYVELRCDPISGHTALYWYRQSLGQGPEFLIYFQGTGAADDSGLPNDRFFAVRPEGSVSTLKIQRTERGDSAVYLCASSAPGEYGYTFGSGTRLTVV.

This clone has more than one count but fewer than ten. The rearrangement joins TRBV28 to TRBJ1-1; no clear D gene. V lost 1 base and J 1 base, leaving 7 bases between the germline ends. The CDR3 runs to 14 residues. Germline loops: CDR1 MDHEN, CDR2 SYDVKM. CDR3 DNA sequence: TGTGCCAGCAGTTTATCTCAATCGAACACTGAAGCTTTCTTT. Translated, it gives CASSLSQSNTEAFF. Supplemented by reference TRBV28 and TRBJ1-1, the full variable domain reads DVKVTQSSRYLVKRTGEKVFLECVQDMDHENMFWYRQDPGLGLRLIYFSYDVKMKEKGDIPEGYSVSREKKERFSLILESASTNQTSMYLCASSLSQSNTEAFFGQGTRLTVV.

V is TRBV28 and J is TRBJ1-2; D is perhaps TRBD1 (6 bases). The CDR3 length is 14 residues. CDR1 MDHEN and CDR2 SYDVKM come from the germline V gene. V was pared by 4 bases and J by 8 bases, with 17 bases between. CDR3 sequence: CASSSGGQSHGYTF. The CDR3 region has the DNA TGTGCCAGCAGTTCCGGGGGCCAATCCCACGGCTACACCTTC.

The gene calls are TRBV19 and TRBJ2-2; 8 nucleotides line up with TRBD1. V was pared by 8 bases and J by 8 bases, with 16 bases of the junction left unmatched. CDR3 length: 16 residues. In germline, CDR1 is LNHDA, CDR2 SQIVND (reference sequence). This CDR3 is CASAPLSGGDLGELFF. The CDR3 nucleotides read TGTGCCAGTGCGCCTCTCTCAGGGGGCGATTTAGGGGAGCTGTTTTTT.

CDR3 bases: TGTGCCAGCAGAGCAGATTCCTACAATGAGCAGTTCTTC. Its protein is CASRADSYNEQFF. V gene TRBV11-2 combines with J gene TRBJ2-1, with D unclear. Per the germline V gene, CDR1 is SGHAT and CDR2 is FQNNGV. V was cut by 6 bases and J by 1 base, with 7 bases left in between. The CDR3 contains 13 residues.

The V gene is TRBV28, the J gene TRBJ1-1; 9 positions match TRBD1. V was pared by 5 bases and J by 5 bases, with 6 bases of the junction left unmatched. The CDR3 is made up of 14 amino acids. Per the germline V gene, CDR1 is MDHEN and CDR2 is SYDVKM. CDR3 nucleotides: TGTGCCAGCAGTGGGACAGGGCGGGGGACTGAAGCTTTCTTT. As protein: CASSGTGRGTEAFF.

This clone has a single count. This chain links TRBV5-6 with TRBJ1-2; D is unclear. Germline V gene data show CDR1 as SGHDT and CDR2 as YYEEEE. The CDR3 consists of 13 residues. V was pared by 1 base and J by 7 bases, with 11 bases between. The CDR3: CASSLMGLGGYTF. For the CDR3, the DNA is TGTGCCAGCAGCTTGATGGGGTTGGGTGGCTACACCTTC. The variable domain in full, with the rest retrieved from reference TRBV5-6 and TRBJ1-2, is DAGVTQSPTHLIKTRGQQVTLRCSPKSGHDTVSWYQQALGQGPQFIFQYYEEEERQRGNFPDRFSGHQFPNYSSELNVNALLLGDSALYLCASSLMGLGGYTFGSGTRLTVV.

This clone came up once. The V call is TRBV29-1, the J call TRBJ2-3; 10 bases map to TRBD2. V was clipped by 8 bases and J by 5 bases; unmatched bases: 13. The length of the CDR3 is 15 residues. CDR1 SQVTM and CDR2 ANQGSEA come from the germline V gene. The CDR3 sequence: CSSGGASGGIDTQYF. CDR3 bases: TGCAGCTCGGGTGGGGCTAGCGGGGGTATAGATACGCAGTATTTT.

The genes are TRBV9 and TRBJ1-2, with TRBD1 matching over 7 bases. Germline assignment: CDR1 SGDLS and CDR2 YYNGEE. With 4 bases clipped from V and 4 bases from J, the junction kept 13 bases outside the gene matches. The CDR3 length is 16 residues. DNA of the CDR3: TGTGCCAGCAGCCCGGGGAGGGGGCCAAACTCCTATGGCTACACCTTC. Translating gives CASSPGRGPNSYGYTF.

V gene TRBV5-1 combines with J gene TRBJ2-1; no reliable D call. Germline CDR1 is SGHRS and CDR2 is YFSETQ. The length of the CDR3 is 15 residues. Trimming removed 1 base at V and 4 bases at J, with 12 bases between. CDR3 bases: TGCGCCAGCAGCTTGTCCACAGCTGGATACAATGAGCAGTTCTTC. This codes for CASSLSTAGYNEQFF.

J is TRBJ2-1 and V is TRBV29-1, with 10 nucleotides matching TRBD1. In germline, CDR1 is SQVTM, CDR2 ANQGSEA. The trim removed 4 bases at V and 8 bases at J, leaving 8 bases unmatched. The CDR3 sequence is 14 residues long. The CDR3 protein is CSVATGTGADEQFF. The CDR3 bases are TGCAGCGTTGCCACCGGGACAGGGGCGGATGAGCAGTTCTTC.

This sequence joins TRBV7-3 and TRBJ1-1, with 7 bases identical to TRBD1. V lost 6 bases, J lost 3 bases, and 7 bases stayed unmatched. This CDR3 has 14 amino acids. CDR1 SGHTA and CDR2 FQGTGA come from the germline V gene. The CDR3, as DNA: TGTGCCAGCAGGCCCGGGACAGCTGACACTGAAGCTTTCTTT. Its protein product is CASRPGTADTEAFF.

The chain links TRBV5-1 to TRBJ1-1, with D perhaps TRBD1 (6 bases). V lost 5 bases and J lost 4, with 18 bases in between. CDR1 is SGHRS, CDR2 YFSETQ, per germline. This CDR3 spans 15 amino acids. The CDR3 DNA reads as TGCGCCAGCAGTCTGGACAGCCCGGAGCTCACTGAAGCTTTCTTT. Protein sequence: CASSLDSPELTEAFF. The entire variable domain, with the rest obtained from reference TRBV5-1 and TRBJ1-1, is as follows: KAGVTQTPRYLIKTRGQQVTLSCSPISGHRSVSWYQQTPGQGLQFLFEYFSETQRNKGNFPGRFSGRQFSNSRSEMNVSTLELGDSALYLCASSLDSPELTEAFFGQGTRLTVV.

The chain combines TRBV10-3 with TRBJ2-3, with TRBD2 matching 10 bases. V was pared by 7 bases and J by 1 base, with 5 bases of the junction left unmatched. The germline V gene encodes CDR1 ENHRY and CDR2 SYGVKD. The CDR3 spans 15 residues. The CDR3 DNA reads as TGTGCCATCAAATTAGCGGGGGGACGCACAGATACGCAGTATTTT. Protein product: CAIKLAGGRTDTQYF.

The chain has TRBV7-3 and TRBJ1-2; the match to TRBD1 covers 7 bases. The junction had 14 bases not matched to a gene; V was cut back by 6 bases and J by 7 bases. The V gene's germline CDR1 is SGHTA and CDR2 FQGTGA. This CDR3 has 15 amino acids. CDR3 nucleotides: TGTGCCAGCAGGTTCCCGACAGGGTCTGAGGGTGGCTACACCTTC. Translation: CASRFPTGSEGGYTF.

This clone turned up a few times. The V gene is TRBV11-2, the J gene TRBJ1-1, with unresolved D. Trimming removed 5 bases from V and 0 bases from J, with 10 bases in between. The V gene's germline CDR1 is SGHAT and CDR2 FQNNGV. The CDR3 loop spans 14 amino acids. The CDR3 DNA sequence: TGTGCCAGCAGCCGGGAAGGAATGAACACTGAAGCTTTCTTT. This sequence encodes CASSREGMNTEAFF.

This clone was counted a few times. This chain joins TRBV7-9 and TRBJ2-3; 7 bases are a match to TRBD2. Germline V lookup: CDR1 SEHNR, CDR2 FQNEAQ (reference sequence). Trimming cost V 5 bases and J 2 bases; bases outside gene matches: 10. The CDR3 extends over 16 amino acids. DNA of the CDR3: TGTGCCAGCAGCCCCTCACTAGCGACTTCCACAGATACGCAGTATTTT. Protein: CASSPSLATSTDTQYF.

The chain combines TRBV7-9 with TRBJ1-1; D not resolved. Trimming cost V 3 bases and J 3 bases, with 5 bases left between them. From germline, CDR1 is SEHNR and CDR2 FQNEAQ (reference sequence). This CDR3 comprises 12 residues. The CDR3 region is CASSFVDTEAFF. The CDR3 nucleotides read TGTGCCAGCAGCTTCGTTGACACTGAAGCTTTCTTT.

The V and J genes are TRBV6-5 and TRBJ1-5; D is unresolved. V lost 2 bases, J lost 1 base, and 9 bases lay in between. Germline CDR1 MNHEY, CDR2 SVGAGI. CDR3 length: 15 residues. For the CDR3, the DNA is TGTGCCAGCAGTTACGTCGCACCCAGCAATCAGCCCCAGCATTTT. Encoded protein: CASSYVAPSNQPQHF.